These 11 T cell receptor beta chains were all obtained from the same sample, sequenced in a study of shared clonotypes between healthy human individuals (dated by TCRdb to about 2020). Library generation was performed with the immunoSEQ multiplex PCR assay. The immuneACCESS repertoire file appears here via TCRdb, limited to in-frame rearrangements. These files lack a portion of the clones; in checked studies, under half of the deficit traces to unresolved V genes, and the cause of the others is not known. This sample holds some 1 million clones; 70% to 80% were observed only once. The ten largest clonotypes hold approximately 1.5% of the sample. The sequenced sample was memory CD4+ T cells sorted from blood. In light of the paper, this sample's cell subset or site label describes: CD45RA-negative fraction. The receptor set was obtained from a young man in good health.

CDR3 amino acids: CASSGSTTSDSSYEQYF. In DNA, the CDR3 is TGTGCCAGCAGCGGATCGACAACTAGCGATAGCTCCTACGAGCAGTACTTC. V is TRBV7-3 and J is TRBJ2-7, with 7 nucleotides matching TRBD2. J lost 0 bases, V lost 5 bases, and 13 bases had no gene match. CDR3 length equals 17 residues. Germline CDR1 SGHTA, CDR2 FQGTGA.

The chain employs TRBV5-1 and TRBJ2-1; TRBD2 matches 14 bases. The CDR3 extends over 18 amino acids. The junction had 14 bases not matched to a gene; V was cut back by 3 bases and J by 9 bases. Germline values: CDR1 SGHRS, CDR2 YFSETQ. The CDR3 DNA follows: TGCGCCAGCAGCTGGACCTCTGGGACTAGCGGGGGACTCGGTGAGCAGTTCTTC. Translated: CASSWTSGTSGGLGEQFF.

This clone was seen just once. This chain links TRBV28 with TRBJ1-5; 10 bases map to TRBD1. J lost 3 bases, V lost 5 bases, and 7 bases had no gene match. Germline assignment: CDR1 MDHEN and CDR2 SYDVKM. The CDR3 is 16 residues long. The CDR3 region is CASSGTGTGANQPQHF. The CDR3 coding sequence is TGTGCCAGCAGTGGAACCGGGACAGGGGCCAATCAGCCCCAGCATTTT.

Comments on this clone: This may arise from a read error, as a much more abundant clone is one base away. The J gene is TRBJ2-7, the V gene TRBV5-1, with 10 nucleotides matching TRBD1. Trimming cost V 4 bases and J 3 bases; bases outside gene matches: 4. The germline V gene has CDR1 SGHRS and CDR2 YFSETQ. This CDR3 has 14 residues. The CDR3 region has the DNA TGCGCCAGCAGCCCCGGGACAGGGGTCTACGAGCAGTACTTC. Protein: CASSPGTGVYEQYF.

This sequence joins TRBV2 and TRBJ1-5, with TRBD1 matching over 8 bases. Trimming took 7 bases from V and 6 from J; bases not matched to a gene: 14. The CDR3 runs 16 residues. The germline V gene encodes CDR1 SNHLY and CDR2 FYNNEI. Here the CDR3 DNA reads TGTGCCAGCAACACTATGGACAGGGTAGACACTCAGCCCCAGCATTTT. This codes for CASNTMDRVDTQPQHF.

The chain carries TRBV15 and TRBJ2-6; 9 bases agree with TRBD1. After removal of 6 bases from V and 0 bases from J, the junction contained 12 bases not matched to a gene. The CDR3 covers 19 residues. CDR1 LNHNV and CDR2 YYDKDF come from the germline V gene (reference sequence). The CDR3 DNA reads TGTGCCACCAGGGGCCGTGCGGGACAGGGTAGCTCTGGGGCCAACGTCCTGACTTTC. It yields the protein CATRGRAGQGSSGANVLTF.

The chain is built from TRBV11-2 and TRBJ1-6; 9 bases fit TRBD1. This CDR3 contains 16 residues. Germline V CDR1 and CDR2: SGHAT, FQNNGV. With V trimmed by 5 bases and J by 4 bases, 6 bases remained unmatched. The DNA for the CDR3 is TGTGCCAGCAGCGCCACAGGGGGCCCATATAATTCACCCCTCCACTTT. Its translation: CASSATGGPYNSPLHF.

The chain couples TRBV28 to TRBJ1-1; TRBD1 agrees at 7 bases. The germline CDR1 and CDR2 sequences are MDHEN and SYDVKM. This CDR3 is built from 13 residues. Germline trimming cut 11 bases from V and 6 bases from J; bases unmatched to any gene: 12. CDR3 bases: TGTGCCTCAACAACTTCCGGGACAGCTGAAGCTTTCTTT. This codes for CASTTSGTAEAFF.

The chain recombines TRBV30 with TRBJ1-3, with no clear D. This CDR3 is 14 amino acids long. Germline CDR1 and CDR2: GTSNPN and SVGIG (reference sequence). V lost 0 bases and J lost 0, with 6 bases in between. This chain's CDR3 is CAWSVMSSGNTIYF. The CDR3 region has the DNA TGTGCCTGGAGTGTAATGAGCTCTGGAAACACCATATATTTT.

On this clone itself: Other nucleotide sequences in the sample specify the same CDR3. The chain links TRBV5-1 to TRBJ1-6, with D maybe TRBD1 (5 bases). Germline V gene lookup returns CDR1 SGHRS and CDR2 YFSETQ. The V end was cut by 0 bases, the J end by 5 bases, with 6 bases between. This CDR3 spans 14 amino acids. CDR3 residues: CASSLVGDNSPLHF. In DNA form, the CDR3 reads TGCGCCAGCAGCTTGGTGGGGGATAATTCACCCCTCCACTTT.

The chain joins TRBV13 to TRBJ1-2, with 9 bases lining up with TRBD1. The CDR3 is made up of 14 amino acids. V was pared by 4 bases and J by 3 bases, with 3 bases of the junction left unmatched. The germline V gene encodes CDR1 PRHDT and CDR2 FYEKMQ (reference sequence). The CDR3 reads CASSYRDRDYGYTF. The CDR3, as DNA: TGTGCCAGCAGCTACCGGGACAGGGACTATGGCTACACCTTC.